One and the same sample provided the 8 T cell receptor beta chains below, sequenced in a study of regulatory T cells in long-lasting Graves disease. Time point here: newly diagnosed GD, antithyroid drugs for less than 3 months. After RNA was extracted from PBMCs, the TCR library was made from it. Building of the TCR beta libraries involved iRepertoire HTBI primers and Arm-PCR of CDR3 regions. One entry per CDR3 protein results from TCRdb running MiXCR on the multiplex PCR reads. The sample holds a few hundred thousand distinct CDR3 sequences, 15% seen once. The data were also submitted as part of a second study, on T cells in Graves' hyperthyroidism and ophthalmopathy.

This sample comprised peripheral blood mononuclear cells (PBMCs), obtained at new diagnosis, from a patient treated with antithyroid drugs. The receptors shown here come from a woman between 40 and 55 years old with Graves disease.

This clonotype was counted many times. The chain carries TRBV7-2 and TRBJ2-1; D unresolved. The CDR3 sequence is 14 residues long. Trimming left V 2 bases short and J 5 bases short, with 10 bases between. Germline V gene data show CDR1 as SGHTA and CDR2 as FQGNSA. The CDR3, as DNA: TGTGCCAGCAGCTTAAGTTCCCAGAACAATGAGCAGTTCTTC. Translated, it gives CASSLSSQNNEQFF. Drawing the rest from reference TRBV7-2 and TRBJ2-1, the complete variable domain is GAGVSQSPSNKVTEKGKDVELRCDPISGHTALYWYRQSLGQGLEFLIYFQGNSAPDKSGLPSDRFSAERTGGSVSTLTIQRTQQEDSAVYLCASSLSSQNNEQFFGPGTRLTVL.

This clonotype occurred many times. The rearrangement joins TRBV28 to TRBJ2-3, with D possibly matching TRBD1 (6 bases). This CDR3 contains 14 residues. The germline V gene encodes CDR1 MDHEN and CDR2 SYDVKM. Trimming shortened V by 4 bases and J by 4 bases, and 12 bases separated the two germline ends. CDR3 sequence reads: CASSSSSGADTQYF. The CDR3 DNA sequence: TGTGCCAGCAGTTCGAGCTCAGGGGCAGATACGCAGTATTTT.

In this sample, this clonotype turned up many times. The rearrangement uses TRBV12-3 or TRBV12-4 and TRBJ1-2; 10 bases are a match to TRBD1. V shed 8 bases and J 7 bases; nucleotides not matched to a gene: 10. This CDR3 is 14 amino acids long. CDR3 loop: CASWGDRGFRGYTF. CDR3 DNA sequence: TGTGCCAGCTGGGGGGACAGGGGATTCCGTGGCTACACCTTC.

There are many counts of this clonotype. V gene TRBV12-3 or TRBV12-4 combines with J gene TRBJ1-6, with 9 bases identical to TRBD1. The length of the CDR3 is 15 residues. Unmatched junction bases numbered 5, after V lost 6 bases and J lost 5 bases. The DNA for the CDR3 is TGTGCCAGCAGACAGGGGGCAGCTAATAATTCACCCCTCCACTTT. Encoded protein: CASRQGAANNSPLHF.

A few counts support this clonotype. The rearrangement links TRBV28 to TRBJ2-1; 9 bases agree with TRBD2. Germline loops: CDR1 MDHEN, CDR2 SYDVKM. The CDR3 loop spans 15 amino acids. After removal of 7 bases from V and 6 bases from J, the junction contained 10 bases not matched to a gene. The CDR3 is CASKRGLATGNEQFF. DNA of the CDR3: TGTGCCAGCAAAAGGGGACTAGCTACCGGCAATGAGCAGTTCTTC.

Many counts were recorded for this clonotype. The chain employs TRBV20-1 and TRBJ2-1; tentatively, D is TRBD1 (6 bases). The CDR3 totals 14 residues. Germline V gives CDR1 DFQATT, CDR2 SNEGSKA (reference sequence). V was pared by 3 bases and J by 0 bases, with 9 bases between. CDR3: CSASRGASYNEQFF. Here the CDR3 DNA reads TGCAGTGCTAGCAGGGGAGCCTCCTACAATGAGCAGTTCTTC.

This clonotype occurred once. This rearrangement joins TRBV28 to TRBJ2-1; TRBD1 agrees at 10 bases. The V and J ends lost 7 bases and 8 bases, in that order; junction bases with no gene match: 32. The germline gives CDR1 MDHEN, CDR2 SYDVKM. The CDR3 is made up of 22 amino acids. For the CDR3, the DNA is TGTGCCAGCACCTGGACAGGGCATAGCGTTAGGACCGGGACAGGGGCGCACGATGAGCAGTTCTTC. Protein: CASTWTGHSVRTGTGAHDEQFF.

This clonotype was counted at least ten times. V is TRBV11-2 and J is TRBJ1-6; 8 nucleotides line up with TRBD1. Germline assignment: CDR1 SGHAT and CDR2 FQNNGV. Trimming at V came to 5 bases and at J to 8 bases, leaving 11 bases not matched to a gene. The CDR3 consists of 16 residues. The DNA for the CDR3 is TGTGCCAGCAGCCAACCCCGACAGGGGCGTTATTCACCCCTCCACTTT. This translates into CASSQPRQGRYSPLHF.